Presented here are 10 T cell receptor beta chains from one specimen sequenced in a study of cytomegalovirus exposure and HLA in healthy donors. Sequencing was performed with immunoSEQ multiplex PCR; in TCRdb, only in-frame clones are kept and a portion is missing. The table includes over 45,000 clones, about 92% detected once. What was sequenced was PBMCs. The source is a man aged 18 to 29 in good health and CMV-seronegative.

This CDR3 reads CASSAVQGAHNEQFF. DNA of the CDR3: TGTGCCAGCAGCGCTGTACAGGGGGCCCACAATGAGCAGTTCTTC. The chain recombines TRBV9 with TRBJ2-1; TRBD1 matches at 9 bases. Germline CDR1 is SGDLS and CDR2 is YYNGEE. With V trimmed by 3 bases and J by 5 bases, 6 bases remained unmatched. This CDR3 spans 15 amino acids.

CDR3 region: CAISGNPGTDSNSLNMHAGFDYTF. The CDR3 DNA is TGTGCCATCAGTGGGAACCCCGGGACGGACAGCAATAGCCTCAATATGCATGCCGGGTTTGACTACACCTTC. The V gene is TRBV10-3, the J gene TRBJ1-2; possible D gene TRBD1, 6 bases. CDR1 is ENHRY, CDR2 SYGVKD, per germline. The CDR3 runs 24 residues. V was shortened by 4 bases and J by 10 bases, with 49 bases between the two germline ends.

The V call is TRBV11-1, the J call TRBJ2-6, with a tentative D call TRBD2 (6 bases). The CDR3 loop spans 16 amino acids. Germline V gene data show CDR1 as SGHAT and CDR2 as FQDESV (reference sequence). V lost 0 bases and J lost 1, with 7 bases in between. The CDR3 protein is CASSLAGGSGANVLTF. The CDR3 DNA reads TGTGCCAGCAGCTTAGCCGGGGGTTCTGGGGCCAACGTCCTGACTTTC.

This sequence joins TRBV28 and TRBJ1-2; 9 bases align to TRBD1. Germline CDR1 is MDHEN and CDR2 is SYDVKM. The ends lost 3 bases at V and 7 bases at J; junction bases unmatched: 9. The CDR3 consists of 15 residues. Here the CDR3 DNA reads TGTGCCAGCAGTTTCGTCAACAGGGGGCTTCGTGGCTACACCTTC. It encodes CASSFVNRGLRGYTF.

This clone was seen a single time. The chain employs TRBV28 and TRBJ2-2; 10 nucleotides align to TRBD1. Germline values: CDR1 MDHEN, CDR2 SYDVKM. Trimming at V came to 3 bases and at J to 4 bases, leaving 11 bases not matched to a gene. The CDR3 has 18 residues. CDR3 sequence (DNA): TGTGCCAGCAGTTTTCCGCGGCCGGGACAGGGGTTCACCGGGGAGCTGTTTTTT. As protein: CASSFPRPGQGFTGELFF. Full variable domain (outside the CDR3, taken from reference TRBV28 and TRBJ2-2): DVKVTQSSRYLVKRTGEKVFLECVQDMDHENMFWYRQDPGLGLRLIYFSYDVKMKEKGDIPEGYSVSREKKERFSLILESASTNQTSMYLCASSFPRPGQGFTGELFFGEGSRLTVL.

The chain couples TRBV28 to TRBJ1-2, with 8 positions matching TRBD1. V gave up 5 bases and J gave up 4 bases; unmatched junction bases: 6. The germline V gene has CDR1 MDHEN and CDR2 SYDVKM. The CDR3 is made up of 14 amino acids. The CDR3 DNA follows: TGTGCCAGCAGTACCCGGGACAGGCCCTATGGCTACACCTTC. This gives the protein CASSTRDRPYGYTF.

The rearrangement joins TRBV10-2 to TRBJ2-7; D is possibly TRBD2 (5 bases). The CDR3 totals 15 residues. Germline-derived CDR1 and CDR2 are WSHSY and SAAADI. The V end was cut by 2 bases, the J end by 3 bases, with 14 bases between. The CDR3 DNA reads TGCGCCAGCAGTGAGAACGGACGAGGGTTCTACGAGCAGTACTTC. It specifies CASSENGRGFYEQYF.

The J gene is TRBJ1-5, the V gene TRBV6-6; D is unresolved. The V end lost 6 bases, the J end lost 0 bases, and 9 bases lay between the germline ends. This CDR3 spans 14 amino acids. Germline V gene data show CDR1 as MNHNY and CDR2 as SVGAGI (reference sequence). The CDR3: CASRPTYSNQPQHF. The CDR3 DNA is TGTGCCAGCAGGCCGACATATAGCAATCAGCCCCAGCATTTT.

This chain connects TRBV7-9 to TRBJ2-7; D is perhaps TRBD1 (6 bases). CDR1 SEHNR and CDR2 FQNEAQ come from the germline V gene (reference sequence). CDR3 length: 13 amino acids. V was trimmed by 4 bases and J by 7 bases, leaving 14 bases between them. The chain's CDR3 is CASSWGEGEEQYF. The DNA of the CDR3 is TGTGCCAGCAGCTGGGGCGAGGGGGAGGAGCAGTACTTC.

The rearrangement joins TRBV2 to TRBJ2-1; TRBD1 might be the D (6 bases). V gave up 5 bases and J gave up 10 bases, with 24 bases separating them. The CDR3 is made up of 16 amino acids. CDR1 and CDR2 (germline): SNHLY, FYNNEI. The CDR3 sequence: CASSNGTTGGRWEQFF. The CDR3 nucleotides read TGTGCCAGCAGTAACGGGACCACTGGGGGCCGTTGGGAGCAGTTCTTC.